The 27 T cell receptor beta chains below were found in one sample sequenced in a study of blood T cell repertoires in COVID-19. Using immunoSEQ multiplex PCR, the repertoire was profiled, and TCRdb retains in-frame clones only, with some absent. The sample lists roughly 200,000 clones, 84% occurring once. The sequenced material came from PBMCs or T cells enriched from blood (not recorded which). Source of these receptors: a woman aged 25 to 39 who had been exposed to COVID-19.

The rearrangement joins TRBV27 to TRBJ2-7; the D gene is possibly TRBD1 (6 bases). This CDR3 comprises 19 residues. With 6 bases removed from V and 2 bases from J, the gap between germline ends came to 29 bases. Germline V gene data show CDR1 as MNHEY and CDR2 as SMNVEV (reference sequence). The CDR3 nucleotides read TGTGCCAGCAGCCCTATTCTGCCCGGAACAGGGTTCAGCACCTACGAGCAGTACTTC. This gives the protein CASSPILPGTGFSTYEQYF.

The V call is TRBV7-6, the J call TRBJ2-1; 11 positions match TRBD1. The germline V gene has CDR1 SGHVS and CDR2 FNYEAQ. The CDR3 has 15 residues. The V and J ends lost 5 bases and 7 bases, in that order; junction bases with no gene match: 7. CDR3 DNA: TGTGCCAGCAGCCCTGGGACAGGGGGTCGAAATGAGCAGTTCTTC. Its translation is CASSPGTGGRNEQFF.

This clone was counted a few times. The rearrangement uses TRBV10-3 and TRBJ1-1; 8 bases are a match to TRBD1. The V gene end was trimmed by 10 bases and the J gene end by 0 bases; junction bases not matched to a gene: 10. The CDR3 length is 15 residues. Per germline, CDR1 ENHRY and CDR2 SYGVKD. The CDR3 nucleotides read TGTGCCACGCTCCAGGGGGCAGCGTTGAACACTGAAGCTTTCTTT. It specifies CATLQGAALNTEAFF.

This clone has only one observation. V and J are TRBV29-1 and TRBJ2-3, with D perhaps matching TRBD2 (5 bases). This CDR3 has 13 amino acids. Germline V gene data show CDR1 as SQVTM and CDR2 as ANQGSEA. Trimming pared 4 bases from V and 4 bases from J, leaving 12 bases between. CDR3 sequence reads: CSVGPGSADTQYF. Here the CDR3 DNA reads TGCAGCGTTGGTCCGGGGAGCGCAGATACGCAGTATTTT.

The gene calls are TRBV5-4 and TRBJ2-5; 9 bases agree with TRBD2. CDR3 length: 17 residues. Losses at the gene ends were 3 bases for V and 2 bases for J; bases not matched to a gene: 11. Germline V gene sequence: CDR1 SGHNT, CDR2 YYREEE (reference sequence). The CDR3 spells CASSYGGGALGQETQYF. The CDR3 nucleotides are TGTGCCAGCAGCTATGGCGGGGGGGCTCTGGGGCAAGAGACCCAGTACTTC.

This clone was seen a handful of times. This chain connects TRBV27 to TRBJ1-2; 7 bases agree with TRBD1. V lost 3 bases to trimming and J lost 2 bases; unmatched junction nucleotides: 9. Germline V CDR1 and CDR2: MNHEY, SMNVEV (reference sequence). The CDR3 contains 16 residues. CDR3 DNA: TGTGCCAGCAGTTTCCCACCGGGGACAGCGAACTATGGCTACACCTTC. Translated, it gives CASSFPPGTANYGYTF.

The chain employs TRBV5-1 and TRBJ2-1, with TRBD2 matching 8 bases. CDR1 is SGHRS, CDR2 YFSETQ, per germline. This CDR3 has 15 residues. V dropped 4 bases and J dropped 7; count of bases not matched to a gene: 10. The CDR3 loop is CASSRSGGFGNEQFF. The CDR3 DNA reads as TGCGCCAGCAGCAGGAGCGGGGGTTTTGGGAATGAGCAGTTCTTC.

The chain joins TRBV19 to TRBJ2-2; D is ambiguous. V lost 1 base and J 5 bases, leaving 5 bases between the germline ends. This CDR3 has 13 amino acids. The germline V gene has CDR1 LNHDA and CDR2 SQIVND (reference sequence). CDR3 bases: TGTGCCAGTAGTATAGTCGTAACCGGGGAGCTGTTTTTT. As protein: CASSIVVTGELFF.

The gene calls are TRBV7-3 and TRBJ1-5, with D possibly TRBD1 on 6 matching bases. The CDR3 runs 14 residues. Germline CDR1 is SGHTA and CDR2 is FQGTGA. The V end was cut by 5 bases, the J end by 4 bases, with 12 bases between. For the CDR3, the DNA is TGTGCCAGCAGCGATTCACAGGGAAATCAGCCCCAGCATTTT. Translated: CASSDSQGNQPQHF.

The genes are TRBV6-5 and TRBJ1-2, with 7 bases identical to TRBD1. This CDR3 spans 14 amino acids. The germline V gene has CDR1 MNHEY and CDR2 SVGAGI. V shed 6 bases, J shed 3 bases, and the junction held 7 bases outside the gene matches. The CDR3 reads CASSLQGWDYGYTF. The CDR3, as DNA: TGTGCCAGCAGCTTACAGGGGTGGGACTATGGCTACACCTTC.

The chain links TRBV27 to TRBJ1-5; D ambiguous. Trimming cost V 8 bases and J 0 bases, with 14 bases left between them. The CDR3 runs 15 residues. Germline V gene data show CDR1 as MNHEY and CDR2 as SMNVEV (reference sequence). The CDR3 region has the DNA TGTGCCAGCTCAATGGAGGGATTTAGCAATCAGCCCCAGCATTTT. Amino acid sequence: CASSMEGFSNQPQHF.

This clone was recorded only once. The chain combines TRBV2 with TRBJ2-6; TRBD2 matches at 7 bases. This CDR3 is 14 amino acids long. V was clipped by 7 bases and J by 4 bases; unmatched bases: 4. Germline V CDR1 and CDR2: SNHLY, FYNNEI. The CDR3 DNA is TGTGCCAGCAACGGGGGGACCGGGGCCAACGTCCTGACTTTC. Its translation: CASNGGTGANVLTF.

This clone was counted between two and nine times. The gene calls are TRBV7-9 and TRBJ1-2; TRBD1 agrees at 7 bases. The germline CDR1 and CDR2 sequences are SEHNR and FQNEAQ (reference sequence). With 0 bases clipped from V and 5 bases from J, the junction kept 0 bases outside the gene matches. The CDR3 spans 13 residues. The CDR3 here is CASSLAGQYGYTF. The CDR3 bases are TGTGCCAGCAGCTTAGCGGGACAGTATGGCTACACCTTC.

This chain links TRBV5-1 with TRBJ2-7; 10 nucleotides line up with TRBD1. Trimming at V came to 4 bases and at J to 2 bases, leaving 3 bases not matched to a gene. Germline CDR1 and CDR2: SGHRS and YFSETQ. This CDR3 contains 14 residues. Here the CDR3 DNA reads TGCGCCAGCAGCGGGGGACAGGGGACCTACGAGCAGTACTTC. Translating it yields CASSGGQGTYEQYF.

This clone appeared once. V gene TRBV5-4 combines with J gene TRBJ2-2; a possible D gene is TRBD1 (5 bases). CDR3 length equals 15 residues. V gave up 2 bases and J gave up 5 bases, with 13 bases separating them. Per the germline V gene, CDR1 is SGHNT and CDR2 is YYREEE (reference sequence). CDR3 loop: CASSLGAGRTGELFF. In DNA, the CDR3 is TGTGCCAGCAGCTTAGGGGCAGGCCGGACCGGGGAGCTGTTTTTT.

V gene TRBV5-1 combines with J gene TRBJ2-7, with D possibly TRBD1 on 6 matching bases. V was cut by 0 bases and J by 2 bases, with 9 bases left in between. The CDR3 length is 14 residues. The germline V gene has CDR1 SGHRS and CDR2 YFSETQ. The CDR3 is CASSLVGTTYEQYF. The CDR3 DNA sequence: TGCGCCAGCAGCTTGGTCGGGACAACCTACGAGCAGTACTTC.

In the case of this clone: Other DNA sequences in the same sample also yield this CDR3. The chain couples TRBV19 to TRBJ1-1; D is ambiguous. The ends were cut back, 1 base at V and 1 base at J, with 4 bases in the middle. Germline V gene lookup returns CDR1 LNHDA and CDR2 SQIVND (reference sequence). This CDR3 contains 13 residues. This CDR3 is CASSIGRNTEAFF. CDR3 DNA sequence: TGTGCCAGTAGTATAGGCAGGAACACTGAAGCTTTCTTT.

The chain recombines TRBV19 with TRBJ1-1; no definite D call. Trimming stripped 3 bases from V and 8 bases from J, with 16 bases between. From germline, CDR1 is LNHDA and CDR2 SQIVND (reference sequence). This CDR3 spans 14 amino acids. CDR3 bases: TGTGCCAGTAGTATTGGTCGGTCTTCCGAAGAAGCTTTCTTT. This encodes CASSIGRSSEEAFF.

This sequence joins TRBV6-5 and TRBJ2-7; maybe TRBD2 (6 bases). This CDR3 has 12 amino acids. The germline V gene has CDR1 MNHEY and CDR2 SVGAGI. V lost 5 bases, J lost 7 bases, and 12 bases lay in between. CDR3 sequence: CASSLIRGEQYF. The CDR3 coding sequence is TGTGCCAGCAGTCTAATCCGGGGGGAGCAGTACTTC.

The V and J genes are TRBV7-9 and TRBJ2-2, with D unclear. Per germline, CDR1 SEHNR and CDR2 FQNEAQ (reference sequence). V lost 4 bases to trimming and J lost 7 bases, with 16 bases between them. There are 15 residues in the CDR3. This chain's CDR3 is CASSSTADLDGELFF. CDR3 coding DNA: TGTGCCAGCAGCTCGACCGCAGACTTGGACGGGGAGCTGTTTTTT.

The V gene is TRBV19, the J gene TRBJ1-6; D is possibly TRBD1 (6 bases). V dropped 5 bases and J dropped 9 bases, with 14 bases sitting between them. Germline V gene data show CDR1 as LNHDA and CDR2 as SQIVND (reference sequence). This CDR3 spans 14 amino acids. In DNA, the CDR3 is TGTGCCAGTAGTTACGGGGGGCTGGGTTCACCCCTCCACTTT. This translates into CASSYGGLGSPLHF. Combining the CDR3 with reference TRBV19 and TRBJ1-6 gives the whole variable domain DGGITQSPKYLFRKEGQNVTLSCEQNLNHDAMYWYRQDPGQGLRLIYYSQIVNDFQKGDIAEGYSVSREKKESFPLTVTSAQKNPTAFYLCASSYGGLGSPLHFGNGTRLTVT.

The rearrangement links TRBV9 to TRBJ1-2; the match to TRBD1 covers 8 bases. The CDR3 has 17 residues. The germline CDR1 and CDR2 sequences are SGDLS and YYNGEE. V was pared by 3 bases and J by 6 bases, with 16 bases of the junction left unmatched. CDR3 protein: CASSAQIPQGAKDGYTF. CDR3 in DNA: TGTGCCAGCAGCGCACAAATACCGCAGGGGGCGAAGGATGGCTACACCTTC.

V and J are TRBV6-5 and TRBJ1-1; D gene uncertain. V was pared by 7 bases and J by 8 bases, with 23 bases between. Per germline, CDR1 MNHEY and CDR2 SVGAGI. The CDR3 loop spans 15 amino acids. CDR3 protein: CASNTRGGRSGEAFF. In nucleotides, the CDR3 is TGTGCCAGCAATACTCGAGGCGGCAGATCGGGGGAAGCTTTCTTT.

This chain uses TRBV7-3 with TRBJ2-4, with D possibly matching TRBD1 (6 bases). CDR1 and CDR2 from the germline V gene are SGHTA and FQGTGA. The CDR3 spans 14 residues. Deletions cut 5 bases from V and 6 bases from J, with 14 bases between. The CDR3 loop is CASSPGVRGNIQYF. Written as DNA, the CDR3 is TGTGCCAGCAGCCCAGGGGTGAGGGGAAACATTCAGTACTTC.

The chain uses TRBV3-1 (or the pseudogene TRBV3-2) and TRBJ2-1; 11 bases agree with TRBD2. The CDR3 has 18 residues. The trim removed 0 bases at V and 3 bases at J, leaving 7 bases unmatched. Germline V CDR1 and CDR2: LGHDT, YNNKEL (reference sequence). This CDR3 is CASSQDQLAGGVYNEQFF. DNA for the CDR3: TGTGCCAGCAGCCAAGATCAGCTAGCGGGGGGAGTCTACAATGAGCAGTTCTTC.

The CDR3, as DNA: TGTGCCTGGAGCAAGGGGCACAGCACAGATACGCAGTATTTT. Translating it yields CAWSKGHSTDTQYF. This rearrangement joins TRBV30 to TRBJ2-3; weak D call: TRBD1 (5 bases). Trimming shortened V by 3 bases and J by 0 bases, and 10 bases separated the two germline ends. This CDR3 contains 14 residues. Germline V CDR1 and CDR2: GTSNPN, SVGIG (reference sequence).

The chain is built from TRBV2 and TRBJ1-1; tentatively, D is TRBD1 (6 bases). V gave up 8 bases and J gave up 0 bases, with 19 bases separating them. The CDR3 has 16 amino acids. Germline assignment: CDR1 SNHLY and CDR2 FYNNEI. In DNA form, the CDR3 reads TGTGCCAGCTCGTGGGCAGGGGCTGAAATGAACACTGAAGCTTTCTTT. This sequence encodes CASSWAGAEMNTEAFF.